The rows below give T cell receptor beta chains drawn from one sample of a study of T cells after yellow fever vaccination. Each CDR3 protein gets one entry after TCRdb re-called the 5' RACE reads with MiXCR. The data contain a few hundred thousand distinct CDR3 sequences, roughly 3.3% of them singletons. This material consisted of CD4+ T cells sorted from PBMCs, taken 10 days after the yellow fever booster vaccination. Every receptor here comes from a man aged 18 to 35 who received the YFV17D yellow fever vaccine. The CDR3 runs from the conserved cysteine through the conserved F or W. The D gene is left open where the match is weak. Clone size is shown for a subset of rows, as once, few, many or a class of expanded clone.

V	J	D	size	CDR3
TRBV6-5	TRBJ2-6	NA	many	CASSYSRGANVLTF
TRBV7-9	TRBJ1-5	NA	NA	CASSLGGTQHQPQHF
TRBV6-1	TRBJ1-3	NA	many	CASSEARSGGNTIYF
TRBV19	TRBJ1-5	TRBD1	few	CASRGGAGGSSNQPQHF
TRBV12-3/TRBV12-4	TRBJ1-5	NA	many	CATVGRGGQPQHF
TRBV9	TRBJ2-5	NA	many	CASSVGGGPQETQYF
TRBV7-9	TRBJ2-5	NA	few	CASRPPYRGNQETQYF
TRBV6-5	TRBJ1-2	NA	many	CASRSGTRAYGYTF
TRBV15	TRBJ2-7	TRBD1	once	CDTSRDRDRGTVFYEQYF
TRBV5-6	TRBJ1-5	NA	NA	CASSRQQQPQHF
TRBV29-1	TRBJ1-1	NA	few	CSVGLATGTEAFF
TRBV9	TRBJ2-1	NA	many	CASSAGEQFF
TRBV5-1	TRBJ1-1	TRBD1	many	CASSLQGGGTEAFF
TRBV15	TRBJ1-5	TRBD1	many	CATSSSGNRGSHF
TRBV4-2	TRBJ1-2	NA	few	CASSQDISTMKAGYTF
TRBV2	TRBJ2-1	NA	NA	CASSLSFGAFF
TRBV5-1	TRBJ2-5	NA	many	CASSLTPSETQYF
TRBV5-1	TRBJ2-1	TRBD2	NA	CASSRGLAGGLNEQFF
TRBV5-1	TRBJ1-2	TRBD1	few	CASSPGQGTNYGYTF
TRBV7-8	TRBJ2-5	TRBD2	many	CASSQSGGLQETQYF
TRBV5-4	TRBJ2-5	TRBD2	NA	CASSSRVAGQETQYF
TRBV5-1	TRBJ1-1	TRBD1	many	CASSFSPGTAMNTEAFF
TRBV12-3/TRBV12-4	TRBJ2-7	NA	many	CASSFRPSLSYEQYF
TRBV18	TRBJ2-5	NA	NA	CASSPVAGTQETQYF
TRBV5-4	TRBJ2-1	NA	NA	CASSPAGAAGLNEQFF
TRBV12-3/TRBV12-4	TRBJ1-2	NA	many	CASSPTRLGYGYTF
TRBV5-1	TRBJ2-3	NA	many	CASSPYLSADTQYF
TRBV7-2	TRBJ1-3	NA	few	CASSFGGVAGNTIYF
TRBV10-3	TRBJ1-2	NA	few	CAIGDGYTF